This TCR beta chain was recovered during a study of regulatory T cells in long-lasting Graves disease. Background on the study: Antithyroid drug exposure in newly diagnosed Graves' patients had lasted under 3 months. Notes on the study in general: Lower TCR diversity characterized persistent Graves' patients relative to newly diagnosed patients.

Construction of TCR beta libraries relied on iRepertoire HTBI primers and on Arm-PCR targeting CDR3 regions. MiXCR, applied by TCRdb to the multiplex PCR reads, yields one record per CDR3 protein. The table records approximately 400,000 distinct CDR3 sequences, 15% of them present only once. Sample time point: newly diagnosed GD, antithyroid drugs for less than 3 months. Extracted PBMC RNA gave rise to the TCR library. Approximately 9.6-milliliter peripheral blood samples went into EDTA tubes. V lost 4 bases and J lost 6, with 16 bases in between. Germline V CDR1 and CDR2: SGDLS, YYNGEE. The CDR3 runs 15 residues. Note on this clonotype: Its antigen remains unknown.

This sample also belongs to another study, concerning T cells in Graves' hyperthyroidism and ophthalmopathy. That paper notes: It was a median 6.5 months before onset that the model predicted ophthalmopathy.

The chain combines TRBV9 with TRBJ2-2, with a tentative D call TRBD2 (5 bases). The sequencing here drew on peripheral blood mononuclear cells (PBMCs), taken at new diagnosis, from a patient treated with antithyroid drugs. The clonotype originates from a woman between 40 and 50 years old with Graves disease. The CDR3 bases are TGTGCCAGCAGCCTCCTGGACTTGCCCGCCGGGGAGCTGTTTTTT. It codes for CASSLLDLPAGELFF.